The clone carrying this T cell receptor (beta chain) was counted between two and nine times. Its target is not known. Nonspecific anti-CD3/anti-CD28 bead stimulation represents the broad CD4+ T cell repertoire. Responding CD4+ T cells were sorted by upregulation of both CD40 ligand and CD69. Stimulated PBMCs had first been depleted of CD8+ T cells. These data belong to a study of persistence of HIV-infected CD4 T cells. Study as a whole: A median of approximately eight years of suppressive ART preceded sampling.

Study-level results: Degenerate expanded CDR3beta sequences were enriched among CMV- and Gag-responding cells. Compared with CD3/CD28-stimulated cells, CMV- and Gag-responding cells showed lower TCRbeta richness.

The immunoSEQ assay was version 4, run in survey mode. Method: immunoSEQ multiplex PCR; TCRdb's copy keeps in-frame clones and lacks some. The sample includes about 43,000 clones, around 90% of them seen just once. CDR3 size: 15 residues. Losses at the gene ends were 4 bases for V and 4 bases for J; bases not matched to a gene: 7. CDR1 SNHLY and CDR2 FYNNEI come from the germline V gene. The source material was CD4+ T cells sorted from PBMCs after approximately 19-hour stimulation, sampled from a patient who received antiretroviral therapy. The chain links TRBV2 to TRBJ1-5, with TRBD1 identical over 7 bases. The clonotype originates from an adult man with HIV who was CMV-seropositive. As DNA, the CDR3 is TGTGCCAGCAGTGTAAGGACAGGATTAAATCAGCCCCAGCATTTT. It translates to CASSVRTGLNQPQHF.